These 24 T cell receptor beta chains originate from one sample sequenced in a study of cytomegalovirus exposure and HLA in healthy donors. It was with 60 Vbeta and 13 Jbeta primers that the PCR ran. Data came from immunoSEQ multiplex PCR; TCRdb stores just in-frame clones and leaves some out. The sample lists around 110,000 clones, around 66% occurring once. Sequenced: PBMCs. These receptors originate from a man between 18 and 35 years old in good health and CMV-seronegative.

This clone was recorded once. This chain connects TRBV7-6 to TRBJ1-5; D perhaps matches TRBD1 (5 bases). Germline lookup yields CDR1 SGHVS and CDR2 FNYEAQ. V lost 4 bases and J 5 bases, leaving 9 bases between the germline ends. This CDR3 is built from 13 residues. CDR3 coding DNA: TGTGCCAGCAGCTCCGACAGATATCAGCCCCAGCATTTT. Translating it yields CASSSDRYQPQHF.

This clone was seen more than once but under ten times. The chain employs TRBV6-1 and TRBJ1-2, with a tentative D call TRBD1 (5 bases). Trimming took off 2 bases at V and 4 bases at J, with 11 bases between the two ends. Germline CDR1 MNHNS, CDR2 SASEGT. The CDR3 runs to 14 residues. The CDR3 DNA reads as TGTGCCAGCAGTGAAACAGGAGTGATCTATGGCTACACCTTC. Translating it yields CASSETGVIYGYTF.

This clone was detected only once. The V and J genes are TRBV10-3 and TRBJ2-4; 9 bases are a match to TRBD1. The CDR3 loop spans 17 amino acids. Germline CDR1 ENHRY, CDR2 SYGVKD. The ends lost 0 bases at V and 4 bases at J; junction bases unmatched: 7. CDR3 region: CAISESAPGTGKNIQYF. In DNA form, the CDR3 reads TGTGCCATCAGTGAGTCCGCACCCGGGACAGGGAAAAACATTCAGTACTTC.

V gene TRBV27 combines with J gene TRBJ1-1, with 7 bases that match TRBD1. Germline V gene data show CDR1 as MNHEY and CDR2 as SMNVEV (reference sequence). This CDR3 comprises 13 residues. The ends lost 8 bases at V and 7 bases at J; junction bases unmatched: 10. CDR3 amino acids: CASSPTGDDEAFF. The CDR3 bases are TGTGCCAGCTCTCCCACAGGGGACGATGAAGCTTTCTTT.

This clone was counted a single time. The chain carries TRBV18 and TRBJ1-1; 10 bases line up with TRBD1. The CDR3 totals 16 residues. The J segment lost 4 bases and the V segment lost 1 base, leaving 6 bases of the junction unmatched. The V gene's germline CDR1 is KGHSH and CDR2 LQKENI. For the CDR3, the DNA is TGTGCCAGCTCACCACTCCGGGACAGGGGAGGCACTGAAGCTTTCTTT. As protein: CASSPLRDRGGTEAFF.

This clone was detected only a few times. The rearrangement joins TRBV28 to TRBJ2-3; 13 bases match TRBD2. The CDR3 is 17 residues long. V lost 5 bases, J lost 5 bases, and 10 bases stayed unmatched. The germline V gene has CDR1 MDHEN and CDR2 SYDVKM. CDR3: CASSLLTSGGAGDTQYF. As DNA, the CDR3 is TGTGCCAGCAGTCTCTTAACTAGCGGGGGGGCGGGAGATACGCAGTATTTT.

J is TRBJ1-6 and V is TRBV27; perhaps TRBD1 as D (6 bases). Germline lookup yields CDR1 MNHEY and CDR2 SMNVEV (reference sequence). Trimming left V 6 bases short and J 8 bases short, with 14 bases between. This CDR3 has 14 residues. The CDR3 here is CASSQGGSHSPLHF. The CDR3 nucleotides read TGTGCCAGCAGCCAAGGGGGATCGCATTCACCCCTCCACTTT.

The chain recombines TRBV15 with TRBJ2-1; TRBD1 aligns across 7 bases. CDR1 is LNHNV and CDR2 is YYDKDF in the germline V gene (reference sequence). Trimming took 2 bases from V and 5 from J; bases not matched to a gene: 6. CDR3 length: 15 residues. The CDR3 region is CATSRRDRLHNEQFF. The CDR3 bases are TGTGCCACCAGCAGACGGGACAGATTACACAATGAGCAGTTCTTC.

This clone was seen more than once but under ten times. The chain joins TRBV6-6 to TRBJ1-2; D gene unclear. The V end lost 7 bases, the J end lost 2 bases, and 20 bases lay between the germline ends. The germline V gene encodes CDR1 MNHNY and CDR2 SVGAGI (reference sequence). The CDR3 length is 16 residues. CDR3 region: CASTASLLTRNYGYTF. The CDR3 nucleotides are TGTGCCAGCACCGCTTCGCTTTTGACAAGGAACTATGGCTACACCTTC.

This clone was recorded a few times. The chain is built from TRBV5-4 and TRBJ1-4; no definite D call. Germline loops: CDR1 SGHNT, CDR2 YYREEE (reference sequence). Deletions cut 0 bases from V and 6 bases from J, with 12 bases between. The CDR3 is 15 residues long. The CDR3 sequence is CASSLAGPGDEKLFF. In DNA, the CDR3 is TGTGCCAGCAGCTTGGCTGGCCCCGGGGATGAAAAACTGTTTTTT.

This chain connects TRBV18 to TRBJ1-1, with no clear D. Trimming left V 2 bases short and J 0 bases short, with 4 bases between. Germline CDR1 is KGHSH and CDR2 is LQKENI. The CDR3 is 13 amino acids. The CDR3 loop reads CASSPVMNTEAFF. CDR3 DNA: TGTGCCAGCTCACCAGTCATGAACACTGAAGCTTTCTTT.

The rearrangement joins TRBV7-9 to TRBJ2-2; TRBD2 matches 13 bases. Germline V gene sequence: CDR1 SEHNR, CDR2 FQNEAQ (reference sequence). V trimming: 1 base; J trimming: 0 bases; junction bases outside the gene matches: 5. The CDR3 covers 19 residues. The DNA for the CDR3 is TGTGCCAGCAGCTTAGGGACTAGCGGGAGATCTTCGAACACCGGGGAGCTGTTTTTT. Translation gives CASSLGTSGRSSNTGELFF.

Only one count was recorded for this clone. The chain recombines TRBV9 with TRBJ1-3; maybe TRBD1 (6 bases). Germline V gene data show CDR1 as SGDLS and CDR2 as YYNGEE. The CDR3 covers 16 residues. Deletions cut 0 bases from V and 4 bases from J, with 14 bases between. The CDR3 sequence is CASSVAARGMGNTIYF. The CDR3 DNA follows: TGTGCCAGCAGCGTAGCTGCCAGGGGCATGGGAAACACCATATATTTT.

This chain joins TRBV5-5 and TRBJ2-5; maybe TRBD1 (6 bases). V gave up 5 bases and J gave up 2 bases, with 16 bases separating them. Germline assignment: CDR1 SGHKS and CDR2 YYEKEE (reference sequence). This CDR3 has 15 residues. The CDR3 coding sequence is TGTGCCAGCAGAACTGACCAGGGGCGGCAAGAGACCCAGTACTTC. This encodes CASRTDQGRQETQYF.

The rearrangement joins TRBV5-1 to TRBJ2-1; D perhaps matches TRBD1 (6 bases). This CDR3 region has 14 residues. Germline assignment: CDR1 SGHRS and CDR2 YFSETQ. The ends were cut back, 5 bases at V and 2 bases at J, with 11 bases in the middle. CDR3 nucleotides: TGCGCCAGCAGAAGACAGGCTACCTACAATGAGCAGTTCTTC. Encoded protein: CASRRQATYNEQFF. Full variable domain (missing parts from reference TRBV5-1 and TRBJ2-1): KAGVTQTPRYLIKTRGQQVTLSCSPISGHRSVSWYQQTPGQGLQFLFEYFSETQRNKGNFPGRFSGRQFSNSRSEMNVSTLELGDSALYLCASRRQATYNEQFFGPGTRLTVL.

The chain recombines TRBV4-2 with TRBJ2-3; D possibly corresponds to TRBD2 (5 bases). CDR3 size: 16 residues. Germline assignment: CDR1 LGHNA and CDR2 YNFKEQ. V lost 0 bases, J lost 2 bases, and 12 bases lay in between. The CDR3 DNA is TGTGCCAGCAGCCAAGAGGAGCGACTAATCACAGATACGCAGTATTTT. As protein: CASSQEERLITDTQYF.

This clone was counted once. This rearrangement joins TRBV10-3 to TRBJ1-4; D not certain. Deletions cut 2 bases from V and 8 bases from J, with 12 bases between. CDR3 length: 14 amino acids. Germline V gene sequence: CDR1 ENHRY, CDR2 SYGVKD. DNA of the CDR3: TGTGCCATCAGTGAGGGAGGACCAATCGAAAAACTGTTTTTT. This encodes CAISEGGPIEKLFF.

V and J are TRBV9 and TRBJ1-1, with 10 bases identical to TRBD1. The V gene end was trimmed by 4 bases and the J gene end by 5 bases; junction bases not matched to a gene: 17. The CDR3 contains 18 residues. In germline, CDR1 is SGDLS, CDR2 YYNGEE. The CDR3 loop is CASSLNRQGARFGTEAFF. CDR3 sequence (DNA): TGTGCCAGCAGCCTCAACAGACAGGGGGCGCGGTTTGGGACTGAAGCTTTCTTT.

This clone was seen only a few times. The J gene is TRBJ1-2, the V gene TRBV28; 7 nucleotides align to TRBD1. After removal of 5 bases from V and 5 bases from J, the junction contained 20 bases not matched to a gene. CDR1 and CDR2 (germline): MDHEN, SYDVKM. The CDR3 consists of 18 residues. In DNA form, the CDR3 reads TGTGCCAGCAGTCATGACAGGGCCCCACAATACCTCCCTTATGGCTACACCTTC. This translates into CASSHDRAPQYLPYGYTF.

The chain uses TRBV7-9 and TRBJ1-1; 10 nucleotides line up with TRBD1. V lost 0 bases to trimming and J lost 4 bases; unmatched junction nucleotides: 5. Per germline, CDR1 SEHNR and CDR2 FQNEAQ (reference sequence). This CDR3 region has 16 residues. The CDR3 protein is CASSLAGTGAGTEAFF. In DNA, the CDR3 is TGTGCCAGCAGCTTAGCGGGGACAGGGGCGGGCACTGAAGCTTTCTTT.

Only a few counts were recorded for this clone. The chain couples TRBV5-8 to TRBJ2-7; D is unresolved. The germline V gene has CDR1 SGHTS and CDR2 YDEGEE. The CDR3 consists of 13 residues. V was clipped by 0 bases and J by 6 bases, with 10 bases between them. The DNA of the CDR3 is TGTGCCAGCAGCTTGGGAATCTCGAGCGAGCAGTACTTC. Translating it yields CASSLGISSEQYF.

This clone came up a few times. V and J are TRBV11-2 and TRBJ2-7; tentatively, D is TRBD2 (5 bases). With 5 bases removed from V and 2 bases from J, the gap between germline ends came to 13 bases. CDR3 size: 14 residues. Germline lookup yields CDR1 SGHAT and CDR2 FQNNGV. CDR3 DNA: TGTGCCAGCAGCCACCTTGGACTTCCCTACGAGCAGTACTTC. Translation: CASSHLGLPYEQYF.

This clone was seen a handful of times. V is TRBV7-2 and J is TRBJ2-7, with D possibly TRBD2 on 5 matching bases. Germline V gene data show CDR1 as SGHTA and CDR2 as FQGNSA. The CDR3 covers 11 residues. Trimming took off 10 bases at V and 5 bases at J, with 12 bases between the two ends. In DNA form, the CDR3 reads TGTGCCACGGGCCGGGGAGACGAGCAGTACTTC. It translates to CATGRGDEQYF.

The chain links TRBV19 to TRBJ2-2, with 8 bases lining up with TRBD1. This CDR3 is 14 amino acids long. CDR1 is LNHDA and CDR2 is SQIVND in the germline V gene (reference sequence). V was clipped by 5 bases and J by 8 bases; unmatched bases: 7. CDR3 amino acids: CASSLIQGAGELFF. As DNA, the CDR3 is TGTGCCAGTAGTTTAATCCAGGGGGCAGGGGAGCTGTTTTTT. Drawing the rest from reference TRBV19 and TRBJ2-2, the complete variable domain is DGGITQSPKYLFRKEGQNVTLSCEQNLNHDAMYWYRQDPGQGLRLIYYSQIVNDFQKGDIAEGYSVSREKKESFPLTVTSAQKNPTAFYLCASSLIQGAGELFFGEGSRLTVL.